The rows below give T cell receptor beta chains drawn from one sample of a study of blood T cell repertoires in COVID-19. Profiled with immunoSEQ multiplex PCR; TCRdb holds only in-frame clones, not every one. Of hundreds of thousands of clones listed, approximately 86% were seen once; the top ten hold about 0.7%. Sequencing was done on a sample of peripheral blood. Receptors were obtained from a human donor in a cohort sampled during active COVID-19. CDR3s include the opening cysteine and the closing phenylalanine or tryptophan. D genes are given only for firm matches. Clone size is given for some rows only: seen once, a few or many times, or a class if the clone is expanded.

cdr3_nt: TGTGCCAGCTCACCACCCCAGGGGGCAAGCACAGATACGCAGTATTTT
cdr3_aa: CASSPPQGASTDTQYF
d_call: TRBD1
v_call: TRBV18
j_call: TRBJ2-3
clone_size: -

cdr3_nt: TGTGCCAGCAGCACCCCCGGGGGTGGAGACACTGAAGCTTTCTTT
cdr3_aa: CASSTPGGGDTEAFF
d_call: -
v_call: TRBV5-4
j_call: TRBJ1-1
clone_size: -

cdr3_nt: TGTGCCAGCAGTTACTCGCGGGGTAACTACAATGAGCAGTTCTTC
cdr3_aa: CASSYSRGNYNEQFF
d_call: -
v_call: TRBV6-5
j_call: TRBJ2-1
clone_size: -

cdr3_nt: TGTGCTAGTGCCCAGGTGGTACCTGAAGCTTTCTTT
cdr3_aa: CASAQVVPEAFF
d_call: -
v_call: TRBV12-5
j_call: TRBJ1-1
clone_size: once

cdr3_nt: TGTGCCAGCAGTTTACAGGGGTGGGACACTGAAGCTTTCTTT
cdr3_aa: CASSLQGWDTEAFF
d_call: -
v_call: TRBV27
j_call: TRBJ1-1
clone_size: -

cdr3_nt: TGTGCCAGCGGCGATAGGGGGCGCCGGGGTGAAAAACTGTTTTTT
cdr3_aa: CASGDRGRRGEKLFF
d_call: TRBD1
v_call: TRBV7-9
j_call: TRBJ1-4
clone_size: -

cdr3_nt: TGTGCCAGCAGCTCCCGGACTAGTCTGTACAATGAGCAGTTCTTC
cdr3_aa: CASSSRTSLYNEQFF
d_call: TRBD2
v_call: TRBV7-2
j_call: TRBJ2-1
clone_size: -

cdr3_nt: TGTGCCAGCAGTTTTGACAGGAGCTATGGCTACACCTTC
cdr3_aa: CASSFDRSYGYTF
d_call: -
v_call: TRBV27
j_call: TRBJ1-2
clone_size: -

cdr3_nt: TGCGCCAGCAGCCAATACCGTGGGGGGACTGAAGCTTTCTTT
cdr3_aa: CASSQYRGGTEAFF
d_call: -
v_call: TRBV4-3
j_call: TRBJ1-1
clone_size: -

cdr3_nt: TGCGCCATACGGGACAGGGGAAATCGCGAGCAGTACTTC
cdr3_aa: CAIRDRGNREQYF
d_call: TRBD1
v_call: TRBV10-2
j_call: TRBJ2-7
clone_size: -

cdr3_nt: TGTGCCAGTAGTATAGGGGGCGTCGGGCCCTACGAGCAGTACTTC
cdr3_aa: CASSIGGVGPYEQYF
d_call: -
v_call: TRBV19
j_call: TRBJ2-7
clone_size: -

cdr3_nt: TGTGCCAGCAGCCTTACAGGGGCCGGGGCCAACGTCCTGACTTTC
cdr3_aa: CASSLTGAGANVLTF
d_call: TRBD1
v_call: TRBV7-9
j_call: TRBJ2-6
clone_size: -

cdr3_nt: TGTGCCAGCAGATTTACAGCAAACTATGGCTACACCTTC
cdr3_aa: CASRFTANYGYTF
d_call: -
v_call: TRBV7-2
j_call: TRBJ1-2
clone_size: -

cdr3_nt: TGTGCCAGCAGCCAAATACTAGCGGGGGGAAGAGAGACCCAGTACTTC
cdr3_aa: CASSQILAGGRETQYF
d_call: TRBD2
v_call: TRBV28
j_call: TRBJ2-5
clone_size: -

cdr3_nt: TGTGCCAGCAGCCGACAGCCTTTATTCTATGGCTACACCTTC
cdr3_aa: CASSRQPLFYGYTF
d_call: -
v_call: TRBV6-2/TRBV6-3
j_call: TRBJ1-2
clone_size: -

cdr3_nt: TGCGCCAGCAGCCAAGATCCCCAGGGGTTGACTTCTTACGGGGAGCTGTTTTTT
cdr3_aa: CASSQDPQGLTSYGELFF
d_call: -
v_call: TRBV4-3
j_call: TRBJ2-2
clone_size: few

cdr3_nt: TGTGCCAGCTCACTCGGGACAGGGACCTACGAGCAGTACTTC
cdr3_aa: CASSLGTGTYEQYF
d_call: TRBD1
v_call: TRBV18
j_call: TRBJ2-7
clone_size: -

cdr3_nt: TGTGCCAGCAGCGCCCCTCAGGGACTAGCTGTCCGCGAGCAGTACTTC
cdr3_aa: CASSAPQGLAVREQYF
d_call: TRBD2
v_call: TRBV3-1/TRBV3-2
j_call: TRBJ2-7
clone_size: -

cdr3_nt: TGTGCCAGCTCACCCCTGAGTCTCAGGGGCCTGAACACTGAAGCTTTCTTT
cdr3_aa: CASSPLSLRGLNTEAFF
d_call: -
v_call: TRBV18
j_call: TRBJ1-1
clone_size: -

cdr3_nt: TGTGCCAGCAGCTTAGACAGGGCCAATTCACCCCTCCACTTT
cdr3_aa: CASSLDRANSPLHF
d_call: -
v_call: TRBV7-2
j_call: TRBJ1-6
clone_size: -

cdr3_nt: TGCGCCAGCAGCCCGGCCGGGGGGGGTTCCTACAATGAGCAGTTCTTC
cdr3_aa: CASSPAGGGSYNEQFF
d_call: TRBD2
v_call: TRBV4-3
j_call: TRBJ2-1
clone_size: -

cdr3_nt: TGCGCCAGCAGCTTAGCCGGGACAGGTATCACTGAAGCTTTCTTT
cdr3_aa: CASSLAGTGITEAFF
d_call: TRBD1
v_call: TRBV5-1
j_call: TRBJ1-1
clone_size: -

cdr3_nt: TGTGCCATCAGAGGGGTTTTCCACGAGCAGTACTTC
cdr3_aa: CAIRGVFHEQYF
d_call: -
v_call: TRBV10-3
j_call: TRBJ2-7
clone_size: -

cdr3_nt: TGTGCCAGTAGTATCTCCTCGACAGCCTACGAGCAGTACTTC
cdr3_aa: CASSISSTAYEQYF
d_call: -
v_call: TRBV19
j_call: TRBJ2-7
clone_size: -

cdr3_nt: TGTGCCAGCAGAAACACAGGAGACAATCAGCCCCAGCATTTT
cdr3_aa: CASRNTGDNQPQHF
d_call: -
v_call: TRBV28
j_call: TRBJ1-5
clone_size: -

cdr3_nt: TGTGCCACTGGCGGGGGGGCTGTCGACGAGCAGTACTTC
cdr3_aa: CATGGGAVDEQYF
d_call: TRBD2
v_call: TRBV19
j_call: TRBJ2-7
clone_size: -

cdr3_nt: TGTGCCAGCAGTTACTCTGCAGGGGCTAACTATGGCTACACCTTC
cdr3_aa: CASSYSAGANYGYTF
d_call: -
v_call: TRBV6-5
j_call: TRBJ1-2
clone_size: -

cdr3_nt: TGTGCCAGCAGCTTAGAGAGCTCCTACGAGCAGTACTTC
cdr3_aa: CASSLESSYEQYF
d_call: -
v_call: TRBV7-2
j_call: TRBJ2-7
clone_size: few

cdr3_nt: TGTGCCAGCCGCTCACAGGGGTGGGATGAAAAACTGTTTTTT
cdr3_aa: CASRSQGWDEKLFF
d_call: TRBD1
v_call: TRBV7-2
j_call: TRBJ1-4
clone_size: -

cdr3_nt: TGTGCCAGCAGCTTGGGCGAGAAATCGAACACTGAAGCTTTCTTT
cdr3_aa: CASSLGEKSNTEAFF
d_call: -
v_call: TRBV5-6
j_call: TRBJ1-1
clone_size: -

cdr3_nt: TGTGCCAGCAGCTTGGGCCTAGCGGGAGGGAATGAGCAGTTCTTC
cdr3_aa: CASSLGLAGGNEQFF
d_call: TRBD2
v_call: TRBV5-4
j_call: TRBJ2-1
clone_size: -